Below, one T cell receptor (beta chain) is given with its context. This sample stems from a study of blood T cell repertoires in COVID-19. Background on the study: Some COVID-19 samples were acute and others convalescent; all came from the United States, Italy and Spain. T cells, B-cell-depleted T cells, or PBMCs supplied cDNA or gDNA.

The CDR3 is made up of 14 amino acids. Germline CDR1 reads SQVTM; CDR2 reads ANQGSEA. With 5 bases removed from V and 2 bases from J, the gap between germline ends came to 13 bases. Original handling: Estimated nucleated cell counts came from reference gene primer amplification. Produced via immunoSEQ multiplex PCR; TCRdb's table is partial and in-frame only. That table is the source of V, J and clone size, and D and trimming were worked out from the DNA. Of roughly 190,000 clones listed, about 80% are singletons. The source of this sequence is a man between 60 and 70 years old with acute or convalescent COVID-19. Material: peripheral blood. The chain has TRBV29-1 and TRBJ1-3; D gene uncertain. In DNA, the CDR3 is TGCAGCGTTATCTGGGCAGCGGCTGGAAACACCATATATTTT. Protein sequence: CSVIWAAAGNTIYF.